This T cell receptor (beta chain) originates from a study of blood T cell repertoires in COVID-19. Germline assignment: CDR1 SEHNR and CDR2 FQNEAQ (reference sequence). This CDR3 comprises 17 residues. Trimming removed 6 bases from V and 7 bases from J, with 22 bases in between. Assay used: immunoSEQ multiplex PCR; TCRdb lists only in-frame clones, some missing. The sample includes 650,000 to 800,000 clones, over 80% of them seen just once. Sequencing used peripheral blood. The V and J genes are TRBV7-9 and TRBJ1-6, with a weak D call TRBD1 (5 bases). This TCR derives from a woman in her late teens or twenties with acute or convalescent COVID-19. This chain's CDR3 is CASSPGGRGTGNSPLHF. The CDR3 region has the DNA TGTGCCAGCAGTCCGGGGGGACGGGGTACGGGCAATTCACCCCTCCACTTT.